Following are 13 T cell receptor beta chains from one sample sequenced in a study of blood T cell repertoires in COVID-19. The method was immunoSEQ multiplex PCR; TCRdb's version includes in-frame clones alone and lacks a portion of them. Of about 240,000 clones listed, roughly 87% are singletons. Sample: PBMCs or T cells enriched from blood (not recorded which). The receptors originated from a woman in her 30s with acute COVID-19.

V and J are TRBV30 and TRBJ1-4; D perhaps matches TRBD1 (5 bases). V lost 1 base, J lost 13 bases, and 16 bases lay in between. The CDR3 covers 13 residues. Germline CDR1 reads GTSNPN; CDR2 reads SVGIG (reference sequence). DNA for the CDR3: TGTGCCTGGAGTGCCCAGGGAGGAAGAGGACTGTTTTTT. Protein: CAWSAQGGRGLFF.

The genes are TRBV20-1 and TRBJ2-7, with 11 bases matching TRBD2. The J segment lost 5 bases and the V segment lost 3 bases, leaving 12 bases of the junction unmatched. The length of the CDR3 is 16 residues. Per the germline V gene, CDR1 is DFQATT and CDR2 is SNEGSKA (reference sequence). CDR3 protein: CSASFDSSGGAHEQYF. DNA for the CDR3: TGCAGTGCTAGTTTTGATAGTAGCGGGGGGGCCCACGAGCAGTACTTC.

CDR3 loop: CAISADRATNEKLFF. As DNA, the CDR3 is TGTGCCATCAGTGCTGACAGGGCAACTAATGAAAAACTGTTTTTT. The chain combines TRBV10-3 with TRBJ1-4; 7 bases match TRBD1. Trimming at V came to 4 bases and at J to 0 bases, leaving 2 bases not matched to a gene. The germline CDR1 and CDR2 sequences are ENHRY and SYGVKD. The CDR3 length is 15 residues.

This chain uses TRBV29-1 with TRBJ2-7; D might be TRBD1 (5 bases). Germline V lookup: CDR1 SQVTM, CDR2 ANQGSEA. The V gene lost 3 bases and the J gene lost 1 base, with 10 bases spanning the gap. The CDR3 is 13 residues long. The chain's CDR3 is CSVDLDSSYEQYF. Here the CDR3 DNA reads TGCAGCGTTGACCTCGACAGTTCCTACGAGCAGTACTTC.

The chain couples TRBV10-3 to TRBJ1-1; a weak D match, TRBD1 (5 bases). The germline V gene encodes CDR1 ENHRY and CDR2 SYGVKD. The CDR3 loop spans 15 amino acids. Trimming stripped 4 bases from V and 0 bases from J, with 12 bases between. The CDR3, as DNA: TGTGCCATCAGTGTAAGGCCAGGGATGAACACTGAAGCTTTCTTT. Protein sequence: CAISVRPGMNTEAFF.

The V and J genes are TRBV7-9 and TRBJ1-5, with 9 bases identical to TRBD1. The CDR3 has 17 residues. CDR1 is SEHNR, CDR2 FQNEAQ, per germline (reference sequence). V was clipped by 0 bases and J by 6 bases; unmatched bases: 9. CDR3 nucleotide sequence: TGTGCCAGCAGCTTAGCTTGGGGGACAGGGATGGGTCAGCCCCAGCATTTT. This translates into CASSLAWGTGMGQPQHF.

The V gene is TRBV6-5, the J gene TRBJ2-1, with a possible D match to TRBD2 (5 bases). The CDR3 totals 15 residues. Trimming took 7 bases from V and 3 from J, leaving 16 bases between them. Germline V gene data show CDR1 as MNHEY and CDR2 as SVGAGI. The CDR3 DNA reads TGTGCCAGCACGGGCGGGCAGACGTACTACAATGAGCAGTTCTTC. Translated: CASTGGQTYYNEQFF.

The chain is built from TRBV2 and TRBJ2-1; D unresolved. The CDR3 length is 16 residues. With 5 bases removed from V and 0 bases from J, the gap between germline ends came to 14 bases. Germline CDR1 SNHLY, CDR2 FYNNEI. The CDR3 DNA sequence: TGTGCCAGCAGTCCCCTACTTTTTCACTCCTACAATGAGCAGTTCTTC. Amino acid sequence: CASSPLLFHSYNEQFF.

The rearrangement joins TRBV9 to TRBJ1-2; D remains ambiguous. V was clipped by 3 bases and J by 5 bases, with 20 bases between them. The CDR3 runs to 16 residues. CDR1 is SGDLS, CDR2 YYNGEE, per germline. In DNA form, the CDR3 reads TGTGCCAGCAGCGGAGGAACAACCTACGCAGCGTATGGCTACACCTTC. Its translation is CASSGGTTYAAYGYTF.

The rearrangement joins TRBV10-3 to TRBJ1-3; maybe TRBD1 (5 bases). Trimming cost V 6 bases and J 3 bases, with 15 bases left between them. Germline V CDR1 and CDR2: ENHRY, SYGVKD. The CDR3 length is 15 residues. CDR3 in DNA: TGTGCCATCAGCGTTGCTCCGGGGGGTGGAAACACCATATATTTT. As protein: CAISVAPGGGNTIYF.

This clone was seen only a few times. The chain is built from TRBV6-6 and TRBJ1-2; D is perhaps TRBD1 (5 bases). The CDR3 length is 17 residues. Germline CDR1 reads MNHNY; CDR2 reads SVGAGI (reference sequence). V was cut by 5 bases and J by 4 bases, with 23 bases left in between. The CDR3 sequence: CASSPQRGMVKTYGYTF. Written as DNA, the CDR3 is TGTGCCAGCAGTCCACAAAGGGGAATGGTGAAAACCTATGGCTACACCTTC.

The chain combines TRBV20-1 with TRBJ1-1; D gene uncertain. Germline V lookup: CDR1 DFQATT, CDR2 SNEGSKA (reference sequence). V gave up 6 bases and J gave up 5 bases, with 28 bases separating them. There are 17 residues in the CDR3. The CDR3 reads CSASKPRGSSSITEAFF. CDR3 DNA: TGCAGTGCCAGTAAGCCGAGAGGGAGTAGCAGTATTACTGAAGCTTTCTTT.

V gene TRBV5-1 combines with J gene TRBJ1-6; D perhaps matches TRBD1 (5 bases). Looked up from germline, CDR1 is SGHRS and CDR2 is YFSETQ. The CDR3 has 16 amino acids. The germline V and J ends were trimmed by 1 base and 0 bases, with 8 bases remaining between them. The DNA of the CDR3 is TGCGCCAGCAGCTTGTGGGGCAGCTCCTATAATTCACCCCTCCACTTT. It yields the protein CASSLWGSSYNSPLHF.